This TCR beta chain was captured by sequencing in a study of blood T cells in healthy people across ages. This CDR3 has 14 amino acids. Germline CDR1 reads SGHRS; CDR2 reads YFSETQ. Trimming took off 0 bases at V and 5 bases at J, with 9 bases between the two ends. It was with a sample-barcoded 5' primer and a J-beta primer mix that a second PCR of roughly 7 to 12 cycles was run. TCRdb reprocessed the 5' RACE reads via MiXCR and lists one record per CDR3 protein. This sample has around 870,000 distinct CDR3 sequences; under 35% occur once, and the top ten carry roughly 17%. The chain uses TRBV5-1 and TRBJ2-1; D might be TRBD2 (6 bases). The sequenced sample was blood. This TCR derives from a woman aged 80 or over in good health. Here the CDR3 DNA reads TGCGCCAGCAGCTTGGGGGTAGCGGACAATGAGCAGTTCTTC. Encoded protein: CASSLGVADNEQFF.